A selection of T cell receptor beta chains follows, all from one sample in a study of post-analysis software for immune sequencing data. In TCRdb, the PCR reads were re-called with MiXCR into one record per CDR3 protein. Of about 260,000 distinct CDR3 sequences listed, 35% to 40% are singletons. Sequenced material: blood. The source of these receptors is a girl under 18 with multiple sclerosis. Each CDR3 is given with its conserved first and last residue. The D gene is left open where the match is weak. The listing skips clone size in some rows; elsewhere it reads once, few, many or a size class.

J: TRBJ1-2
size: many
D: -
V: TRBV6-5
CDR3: CASRLTVDNYGYTF
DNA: TGTGCCAGCAGGCTAACAGTGGATAACTATGGCTACACCTTC

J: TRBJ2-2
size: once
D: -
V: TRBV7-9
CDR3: CASSLAETGERFF
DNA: TGTGCCAGCAGCTTAGCCGAAACCGGGGAGCGGTTTTTT

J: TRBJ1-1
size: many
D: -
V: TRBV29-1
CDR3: CSVDSQGSGIDTEAFF
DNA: TGCAGCGTTGATTCCCAGGGGTCGGGTATCGACACTGAAGCTTTCTTT

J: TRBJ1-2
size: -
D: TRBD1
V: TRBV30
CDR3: CAWSVLNDRGYGYTF
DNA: TGTGCCTGGAGTGTACTAAACGACAGGGGTTATGGCTACACCTTC

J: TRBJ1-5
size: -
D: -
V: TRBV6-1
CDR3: CASSGEGYQPQHF
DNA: TGTGCCAGCAGTGGGGAAGGGTATCAGCCCCAGCATTTT

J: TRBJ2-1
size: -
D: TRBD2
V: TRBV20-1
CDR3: CSALLAGGPVEQFF
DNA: TGCAGTGCTCTACTAGCGGGAGGGCCGGTTGAGCAGTTCTTC

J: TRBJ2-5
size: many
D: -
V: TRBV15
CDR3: CATSRDHRETQYF
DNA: TGTGCCACCAGCAGAGATCATAGGGAGACCCAGTACTTC

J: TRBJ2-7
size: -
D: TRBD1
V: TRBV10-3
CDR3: CAISEARDSEQYF
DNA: TGTGCCATCAGTGAGGCGAGGGACAGCGAGCAGTACTTC

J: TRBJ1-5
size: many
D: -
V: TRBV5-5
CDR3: CASSYTLGLQADQPQHF
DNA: TGTGCCAGCAGCTACACCCTCGGGCTCCAAGCAGATCAGCCCCAGCATTTT

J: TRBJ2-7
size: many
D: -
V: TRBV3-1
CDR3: CASSQGSVYEQYF
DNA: TGTGCCAGCAGCCAAGGGTCAGTTTACGAGCAGTACTTC

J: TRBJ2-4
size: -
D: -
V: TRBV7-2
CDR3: CASSLGAGIAKNIQYF
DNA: TGTGCCAGCAGCTTAGGGGCCGGAATAGCCAAAAACATTCAGTACTTC

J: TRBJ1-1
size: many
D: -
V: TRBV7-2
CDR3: CASSLRGANTEAFF
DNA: TGTGCCAGCAGCTTACGGGGGGCCAACACTGAAGCTTTCTTT

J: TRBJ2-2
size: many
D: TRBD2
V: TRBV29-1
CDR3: CSVRLAGTNTGELFF
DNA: TGCAGCGTGCGACTAGCGGGAACGAACACCGGGGAGCTGTTTTTT

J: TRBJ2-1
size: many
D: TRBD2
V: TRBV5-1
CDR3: CASSPIAGGIKGNEQFF
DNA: TGCGCCAGCAGCCCTATAGCGGGGGGAATTAAGGGCAATGAGCAGTTCTTC

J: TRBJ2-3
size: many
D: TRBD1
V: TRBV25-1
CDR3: CASSEPSPPGTGLADTQYF
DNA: TGTGCCAGCAGTGAACCGTCGCCACCCGGGACAGGGTTGGCGGATACGCAGTATTTT

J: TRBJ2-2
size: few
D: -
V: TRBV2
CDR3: CASRPNTGELFF
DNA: TGTGCCAGCAGGCCAAACACCGGGGAGCTGTTTTTT

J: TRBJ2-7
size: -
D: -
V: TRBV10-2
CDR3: CASSPDRERYEQYF
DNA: TGCGCCAGCAGCCCCGATCGGGAGAGGTACGAGCAGTACTTC

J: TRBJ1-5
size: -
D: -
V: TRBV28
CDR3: CASRRGSQDTQHF
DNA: TGTGCCAGCAGGAGGGGGTCCCAGGATACGCAGCATTTT

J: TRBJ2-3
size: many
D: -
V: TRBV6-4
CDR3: CASSEGGPTDTQYF
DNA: TGTGCCAGCAGTGAGGGGGGGCCAACAGATACGCAGTATTTT

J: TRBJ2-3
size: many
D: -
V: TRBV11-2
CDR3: CASSSARSSQYF
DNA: TGTGCCAGCAGCTCGGCCCGGAGTAGCCAGTATTTT

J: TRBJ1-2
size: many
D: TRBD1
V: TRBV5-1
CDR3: CASSLDRGVGYGYTF
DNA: TGCGCCAGCAGCTTGGACAGGGGAGTAGGCTATGGCTACACCTTC

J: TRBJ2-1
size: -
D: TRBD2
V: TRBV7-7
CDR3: CASSLVGLAGEEQFF
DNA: TGTGCCAGCAGCTTAGTGGGACTAGCGGGGGAAGAGCAGTTCTTC

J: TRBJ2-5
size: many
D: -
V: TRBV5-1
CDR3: CASSLGQGRETQYF
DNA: TGTGCCAGCAGCTTAGGCCAGGGTAGGGAGACCCAGTACTTC

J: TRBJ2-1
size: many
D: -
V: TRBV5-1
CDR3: CASSTQPRYNEQFF
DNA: TGCGCCAGCAGCACCCAGCCTAGGTACAATGAGCAGTTCTTC

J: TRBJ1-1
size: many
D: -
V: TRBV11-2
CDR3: CASSSQRTPNTEAFF
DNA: TGTGCCAGCAGCTCCCAGAGGACCCCGAACACTGAAGCTTTCTTT

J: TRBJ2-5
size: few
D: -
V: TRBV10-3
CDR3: CAISEGQGRETQYF
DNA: TGTGCCATCAGTGAAGGTCAGGGTCGGGAGACCCAGTACTTC

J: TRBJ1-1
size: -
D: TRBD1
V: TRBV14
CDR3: CAGSRGKGGKAFF
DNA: TGTGCCGGCAGCCGAGGGAAAGGGGGCAAAGCTTTCTTT

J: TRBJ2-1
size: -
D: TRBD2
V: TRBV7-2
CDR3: CASSLRAPALRTSAYNEQFF
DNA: TGTGCCAGCAGCTTAAGAGCCCCTGCGCTGAGGACTAGCGCGTACAATGAGCAGTTCTTC

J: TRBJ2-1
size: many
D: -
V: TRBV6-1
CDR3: CASSVPYNEQFF
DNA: TGTGCCAGCAGCGTGCCCTACAATGAGCAGTTCTTC

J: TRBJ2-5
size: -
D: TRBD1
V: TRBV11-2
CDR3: CVGSLTEGGTGRETQYF
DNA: TGTGTCGGCAGCTTGACCGAGGGAGGGACAGGGAGAGAGACCCAGTACTTC

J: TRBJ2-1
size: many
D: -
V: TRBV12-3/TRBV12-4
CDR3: CASSAQGMAYNEQFF
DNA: TGTGCCAGCAGTGCTCAGGGGATGGCCTACAATGAGCAGTTCTTC

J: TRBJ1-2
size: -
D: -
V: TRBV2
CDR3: CASRTSGTPHGHTF
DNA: TGTGCCAGCAGGACCTCCGGGACACCTCATGGCCACACCTTC

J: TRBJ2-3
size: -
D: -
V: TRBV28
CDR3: CASSMTGVNSILSTDTQYF
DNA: TGTGCCAGCAGTATGACGGGAGTGAATAGCATTCTTAGCACAGATACGCAGTATTTT

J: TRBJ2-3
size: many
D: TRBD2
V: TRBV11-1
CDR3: CASSLGTSGRTDTQYF
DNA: TGTGCCAGCAGCTTAGGGACTAGCGGACGCACAGATACGCAGTATTTT

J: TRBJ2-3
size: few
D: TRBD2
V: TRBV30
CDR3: CAWSVKGGRTLTDTQYF
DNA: TGTGCCTGGAGTGTAAAGGGCGGGAGGACCCTCACAGATACGCAGTATTTT

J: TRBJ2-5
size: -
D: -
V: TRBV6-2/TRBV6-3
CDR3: CASSWTSVWETQYF
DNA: TGTGCCAGCAGTTGGACATCGGTGTGGGAGACCCAGTACTTC

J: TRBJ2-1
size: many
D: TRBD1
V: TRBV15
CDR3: CATSPQGNRGNGEQFF
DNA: TGTGCCACCAGCCCTCAAGGGAACAGGGGGAATGGTGAGCAGTTCTTC

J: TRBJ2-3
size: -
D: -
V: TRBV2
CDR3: CASRKWGPKRGGTDTQYF
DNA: TGTGCCAGCAGGAAGTGGGGGCCCAAGAGAGGAGGCACAGATACGCAGTATTTT

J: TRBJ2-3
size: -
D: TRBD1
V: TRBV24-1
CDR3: CATSELKTGADTQYF
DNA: TGTGCCACCAGTGAATTAAAGACAGGGGCAGATACGCAGTATTTT

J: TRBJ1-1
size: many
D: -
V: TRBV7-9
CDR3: CASSLAGGSNTEAFF
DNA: TGTGCCAGCAGCTTAGCAGGGGGGTCGAACACTGAAGCTTTCTTT

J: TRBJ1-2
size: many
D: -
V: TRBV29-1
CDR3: CSVEQGPSYGYTF
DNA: TGCAGCGTGGAACAGGGTCCTAGCTATGGCTACACCTTC

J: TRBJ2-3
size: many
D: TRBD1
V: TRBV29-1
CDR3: CSVGQGLRTDTQYF
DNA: TGCAGCGTCGGACAGGGGCTACGCACAGATACGCAGTATTTT